This T cell receptor beta chain originates from a study of shared clonotypes between healthy human individuals. CDR1 is SGHTA, CDR2 FQGNSA, per germline. CDR3 length equals 15 residues. V lost 6 bases and J lost 7; bases outside the gene matches: 12. Only in-frame clones appear in the TCRdb table, and some are missing; sequencing was by immunoSEQ multiplex PCR. The sample lists about 1 million clones; approximately 78% were seen once. The specimen was memory CD4+ T cells from PBMCs. Described subset: CD45RA-negative fraction. The receptor was derived from a man between 18 and 35 years old in good health. Some clones in this sample may be carry-over from other donors' samples. V gene TRBV7-2 combines with J gene TRBJ1-5; 7 positions agree with TRBD1. DNA of the CDR3: TGTGCCAGCAGTCAATCCGGACAGGTTGGGCAGCCCCAGCATTTT. Amino acid sequence: CASSQSGQVGQPQHF.